This T cell receptor beta chain is from a study of beta chain features in type 1 diabetes. Isolated RNA was reverse transcribed in full, so expressed TCRB transcripts were sequenced. The data were produced by immunoSEQ multiplex PCR, yet TCRdb's version contains in-frame clones alone and is incomplete. The data contain 860,000 or so clones, about a sixth of them seen just once; the ten biggest clones take up around 0.02%. This clone was counted only a few times. The V gene lost 2 bases and the J gene lost 1 base, with 6 bases spanning the gap. Germline V gene data show CDR1 as SGHTA and CDR2 as FQGNSA. The CDR3 totals 14 residues.

Sequencing used naive CD4+ T cells from blood. The sequence came from a woman between 18 and 29 years old in good health. This chain uses TRBV7-2 with TRBJ1-5; D uncertain. This chain's CDR3 is CASSLRPSNQPQHF. The CDR3 nucleotides are TGTGCCAGCAGCTTAAGGCCCAGCAATCAGCCCCAGCATTTT.